This T cell receptor (beta chain) emerged from a study of T cells after yellow fever vaccination. Looking at the study overall: Fractions containing few cells were prepared with SMART-Seq v4 Ultra Low Input. General study findings and limits: Compared with primary, the secondary response was weaker and peaked at day 5, not 15. Detected again after the booster were most primary-vaccination clones, at 95% to 97% CD4 and approximately 85% CD8.

Production of TCR cDNA was by 5'RACE template switching, which also added a universal primer site and UMIs. TCRdb used MiXCR to reprocess the 5' RACE reads, holding one entry per CDR3 protein. This sample has about 260,000 distinct CDR3 sequences; roughly 4% occur once, and the top ten carry around 19%. Worth noting for this clonotype: Its antigen is undetermined.

This TCR came from a man younger than 35 who received the YFV17D yellow fever vaccine. Sequenced material: PBMCs, taken 15 days after the yellow fever booster vaccination.

The CDR3 nucleotides read TGTGCCAGCAGCCAAGTGGACCCTGGAAACACCATATATTTT. Translating gives CASSQVDPGNTIYF. The chain employs TRBV4-2 and TRBJ1-3; no firm D call. Germline V gene lookup returns CDR1 LGHNA and CDR2 YNFKEQ. V lost 1 base and J lost 2, with 6 bases in between. This CDR3 has 14 amino acids.